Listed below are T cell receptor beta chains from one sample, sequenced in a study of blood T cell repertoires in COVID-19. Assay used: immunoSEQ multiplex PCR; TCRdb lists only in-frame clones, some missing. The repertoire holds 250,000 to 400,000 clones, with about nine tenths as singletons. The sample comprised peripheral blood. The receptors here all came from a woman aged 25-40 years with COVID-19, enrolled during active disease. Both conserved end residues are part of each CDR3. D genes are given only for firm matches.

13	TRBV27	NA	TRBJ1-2	CASSPGGSYGYTF
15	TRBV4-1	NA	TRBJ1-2	CASSQSIQGSYGYTF
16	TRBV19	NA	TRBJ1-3	CASSILASQAGNTIYF
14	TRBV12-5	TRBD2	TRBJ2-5	CASGLLAGGAAQYF
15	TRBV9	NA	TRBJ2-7	CASSVVEDGGNEQYF
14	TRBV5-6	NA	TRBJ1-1	CASSLAEANTEAFF
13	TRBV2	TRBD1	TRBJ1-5	CASRRDSGEPQHF
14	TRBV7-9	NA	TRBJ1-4	CASSLDRVGQKLFF
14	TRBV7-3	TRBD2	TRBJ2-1	CASSPGLDFDEQFF
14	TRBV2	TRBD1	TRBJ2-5	CASSRQGVQETQYF
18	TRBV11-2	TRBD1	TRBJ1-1	CASSRAIGTGTMNTEAFF
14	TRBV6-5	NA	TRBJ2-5	CASSYPGFGETQYF
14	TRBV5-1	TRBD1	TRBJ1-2	CASSSGTGHYGYTF
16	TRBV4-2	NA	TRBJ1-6	CASSQGRSSYNSPLHF
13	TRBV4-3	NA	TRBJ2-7	CASSQVLRGEQYF
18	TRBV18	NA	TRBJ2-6	CASSPLDSSTSGANVLTF
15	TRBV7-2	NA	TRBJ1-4	CASSLSIATNEKLFF
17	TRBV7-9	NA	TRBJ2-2	CASSAQGPTLNTGELFF
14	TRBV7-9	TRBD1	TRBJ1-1	CASSSRTGSGEAFF
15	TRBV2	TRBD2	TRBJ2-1	CASSEERAGGGEQFF
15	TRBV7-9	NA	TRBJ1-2	CASSPLGIPVYGYTF
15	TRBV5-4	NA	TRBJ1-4	CASSLAGQSDEKLFF
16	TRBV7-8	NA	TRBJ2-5	CASSSPGEGWKETQYF
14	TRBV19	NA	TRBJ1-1	CASKPGQVNTEAFF
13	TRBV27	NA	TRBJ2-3	CASSLRGSDTQYF
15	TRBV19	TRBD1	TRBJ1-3	CASRRQGSSGNTIYF
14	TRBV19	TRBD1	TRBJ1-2	CASSQDRDFYGYTF
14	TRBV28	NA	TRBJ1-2	CASSLSGSPVVYTF